The clone carrying this T cell receptor beta chain was observed at least ten times. This sample was taken from a study of blood T cell repertoires in COVID-19. As for the study in general: COVID-19 samples collected from the United States, Italy and Spain covered acute and convalescent phases.

Germline CDR1 reads SEHNR; CDR2 reads FQNEAQ (reference sequence). The CDR3 extends over 14 amino acids. The V and J ends lost 1 base and 7 bases, in that order; junction bases with no gene match: 7. In the source study's methods: Amplification from reference gene primers served as the basis for estimated nucleated cell counts. TCRdb's table, derived via immunoSEQ multiplex PCR, lists solely in-frame clones and lacks some. The V and J calls and clone size come from that table; D and trimming were worked out from the DNA. The sample contains more than 85,000 clones, approximately 67% of which appear only once.

The source is a woman aged 60-75 years with acute or convalescent COVID-19. Sequenced sample: peripheral blood. The rearrangement joins TRBV7-9 to TRBJ2-7, with 7 bases aligning to TRBD1. The CDR3 reads CASSLGSVTGEQYF. CDR3 DNA: TGTGCCAGCAGCTTAGGCAGCGTGACAGGGGAGCAGTACTTC.